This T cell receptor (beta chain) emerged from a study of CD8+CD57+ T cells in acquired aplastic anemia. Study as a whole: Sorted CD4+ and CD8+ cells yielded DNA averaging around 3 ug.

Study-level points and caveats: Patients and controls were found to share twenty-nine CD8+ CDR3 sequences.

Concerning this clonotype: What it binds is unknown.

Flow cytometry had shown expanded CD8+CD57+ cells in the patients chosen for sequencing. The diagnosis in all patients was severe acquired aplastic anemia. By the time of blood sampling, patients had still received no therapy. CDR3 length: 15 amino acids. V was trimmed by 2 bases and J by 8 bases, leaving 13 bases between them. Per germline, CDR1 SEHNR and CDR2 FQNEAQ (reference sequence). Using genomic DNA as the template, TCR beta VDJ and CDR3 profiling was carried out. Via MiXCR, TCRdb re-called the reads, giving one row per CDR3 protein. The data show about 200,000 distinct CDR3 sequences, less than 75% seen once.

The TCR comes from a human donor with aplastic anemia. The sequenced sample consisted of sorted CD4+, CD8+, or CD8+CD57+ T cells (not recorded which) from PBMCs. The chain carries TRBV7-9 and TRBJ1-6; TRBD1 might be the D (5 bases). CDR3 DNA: TGTGCCAGCAGCTTATCAGGGTCCCTGGATTCACCCCTCCACTTT. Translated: CASSLSGSLDSPLHF.